This TCR beta chain comes out of a study of T cells in narcolepsy. Study as a whole: Enrolled donors included narcolepsy type 1 or type 2 patients and healthy controls.

This clone was counted only a few times. The antigen is not known. Points from the study as a whole: HCRT-specific and TRIB2-specific autoreactive clonotypes appeared among same-patient CSF and blood CD4+ clonotypes. Reportedly, autoreactive clonotypes were serially detected in patients' blood but not controls'.

Clones were sequenced by immunoSEQ multiplex PCR, and TCRdb holds only the in-frame ones, with some missing. This sample has 6,500 to 10,000 clones, with more than 55% found just once. The CDR3 runs 16 residues. Germline values: CDR1 LGHNA, CDR2 YSLEER. Trimming took 1 base from V and 9 from J, leaving 16 bases between them. The sequence came from a human donor with narcolepsy. The chain combines TRBV4-3 with TRBJ1-6; D gene uncertain. The specimen was CD45RA- memory CD8+ T cells from PBMCs. The CDR3 DNA is TGCGCCAGCAGCCAAGCTGAGGACGGGTCTCCTTCACCCCTCCACTTT. This codes for CASSQAEDGSPSPLHF.